This entry lists 9 T cell receptor beta chains sequenced from one sample in a study of OX40 agonist ivuxolimab in advanced cancers. The library came from the immunoSEQ multiplex PCR assay. TCRdb stores this immuneACCESS table with in-frame sequences only. Part of the clones is absent; in the studies checked, under half of the shortfall reflects unresolved V genes, and no reason is known for the rest. The sample table records about 50,000 clones; about 90% of these occur just once. The ten top clones hold roughly three fifths of the sample. The starting material was CD4+ or CD8+ T cells sorted from blood, obtained in a trial of the OX40 agonist ivuxolimab. The receptors stem from an adult with an advanced solid tumor such as melanoma, head and neck, liver or kidney cancer.

V is TRBV7-9 and J is TRBJ1-2; TRBD1 is a possible D gene (6 bases). CDR1 SEHNR and CDR2 FQNEAQ come from the germline V gene (reference sequence). The CDR3 consists of 14 residues. The V gene lost 0 bases and the J gene lost 4 bases, with 9 bases spanning the gap. This CDR3 reads CASSLAGTLYGYTF. CDR3 nucleotides: TGTGCCAGCAGCTTAGCCGGGACACTCTATGGCTACACCTTC.

The genes are TRBV11-3 and TRBJ2-1; the D is unclear. CDR1 is SGHNT, CDR2 YENEEA, per germline. The CDR3 consists of 14 residues. Trimming pared 0 bases from V and 4 bases from J, leaving 7 bases between. The CDR3: CASSLDDFYNEQFF. The CDR3 DNA is TGTGCCAGCAGCTTAGATGACTTTTACAATGAGCAGTTCTTC. The full variable domain, its missing parts supplied by reference TRBV11-3 and TRBJ2-1, is EAGVVQSPRYKIIEKKQPVAFWCNPISGHNTLYWYLQNLGQGPELLIRYENEEAVDDSQLPKDRFSAERLKGVDSTLKIQPAELGDSAVYLCASSLDDFYNEQFFGPGTRLTVL.

The chain is built from TRBV7-8 and TRBJ1-4; D is perhaps TRBD1 (6 bases). The CDR3 contains 18 residues. Trimming took 1 base from V and 7 from J, leaving 22 bases between them. The germline gives CDR1 SGHVS, CDR2 FQNEAQ. The CDR3 nucleotides read TGTGCCAGCAGCTTAGTTTCAGTGGCGGGGGGCGCCGGTGAAAAACTGTTTTTT. It yields the protein CASSLVSVAGGAGEKLFF. Based on the CDR3 plus reference TRBV7-8 and TRBJ1-4, the full variable domain is GAGVSQSPRYKVAKRGQDVALRCDPISGHVSLFWYQQALGQGPEFLTYFQNEAQLDKSGLPSDRFFAERPEGSVSTLKIQRTQQEDSAVYLCASSLVSVAGGAGEKLFFGSGTQLSVL.

The chain has TRBV5-1 and TRBJ2-1; TRBD1 matches 8 bases. The V and J ends lost 3 bases and 7 bases, in that order; junction bases with no gene match: 9. CDR1 SGHRS and CDR2 YFSETQ come from the germline V gene. CDR3 length: 15 residues. The CDR3 coding sequence is TGCGCCAGCAGCTGGGGTCAGGGGGCGGAGAATGAGCAGTTCTTC. It encodes CASSWGQGAENEQFF.

The chain is built from TRBV12-5 and TRBJ2-7; no clear D gene. The CDR3 is made up of 15 amino acids. Trimming stripped 5 bases from V and 2 bases from J, with 16 bases between. The V gene's germline CDR1 is LGHNT and CDR2 FRNRAP. The CDR3 DNA follows: TGTGCTAGTGGTCACTTCGGACGAAACCCCTACGAGCAGTACTTC. Translation gives CASGHFGRNPYEQYF.

The J gene is TRBJ1-5, the V gene TRBV30; D is possibly TRBD1 (5 bases). Germline lookup yields CDR1 GTSNPN and CDR2 SVGIG (reference sequence). Trimming left V 5 bases short and J 7 bases short, with 15 bases between. The CDR3 consists of 13 residues. CDR3 in DNA: TGTGCCTGGGCGAAGGGGAAGGGCCAGCCCCAGCATTTT. Translation gives CAWAKGKGQPQHF. Drawing the rest from reference TRBV30 and TRBJ1-5, the complete variable domain is SQTIHQWPATLVQPVGSPLSLECTVEGTSNPNLYWYRQAAGRGLQLLFYSVGIGQISSEVPQNLSASRPQDRQFILSSKKLLLSDSGFYLCAWAKGKGQPQHFGDGTRLSIL.

The V gene is TRBV6-6, the J gene TRBJ2-7, with TRBD2 as a possible D gene (5 bases). The germline V gene has CDR1 MNHNY and CDR2 SVGAGI (reference sequence). The CDR3 totals 16 residues. Trimming took off 0 bases at V and 6 bases at J, with 18 bases between the two ends. CDR3 sequence (DNA): TGTGCCAGCAGTTACTCGATAGGTGGGAGCTCGGGCGAGCAGTACTTC. This sequence encodes CASSYSIGGSSGEQYF.

This chain connects TRBV18 to TRBJ2-5; possibly TRBD1 for D (6 bases). The CDR3 length is 15 residues. Trimming pared 3 bases from V and 2 bases from J, leaving 13 bases between. Germline CDR1 is KGHSH and CDR2 is LQKENI. The CDR3 spells CASSPPNRAQETQYF. CDR3 bases: TGTGCCAGCTCACCTCCTAACAGGGCACAAGAGACCCAGTACTTC.

V and J are TRBV25-1 and TRBJ2-2; 10 bases match TRBD2. V lost 8 bases, J lost 1 base, and 4 bases stayed unmatched. CDR1 is MGHDK, CDR2 SYGVNS, per germline. The CDR3 length is 15 residues. For the CDR3, the DNA is TGTGCCAGCGAACTAGCGGGATGGAACACCGGGGAGCTGTTTTTT. Protein: CASELAGWNTGELFF.